This TCR beta chain was obtained from a study of CD8 T cells in Susac syndrome. RNA in amounts of roughly 0.5 to 1 ug was reverse transcribed with random hexamers. TCR beta CDR3 was amplified by immunoSEQ multiplex PCR. This amplification extended across 54 Vbeta and 13 Jbeta segments. One entry per CDR3 protein, called by TCRdb with MiXCR from the immunoSEQ multiplex PCR reads. The sample comprises under 150,000 distinct CDR3 sequences, 80% of which are singletons, and 0.5% to 0.65% rests with the top ten. Treatment-naive patients with stable or active relapsing-remitting disease were the multiple sclerosis controls. It was negative isolation that provided the CD8+ and CD4+ T cells, whereas TEMRA cells were enriched by FACS. The sequence was obtained from a human donor with multiple sclerosis. The material sequenced was CD8+ T cells from PBMCs.

This chain's CDR3 is CASSETAYNEQFF. The CDR3 region has the DNA TGTGCCAGCAGCGAGACAGCCTACAATGAGCAGTTCTTC. J is TRBJ2-1 and V is TRBV13; D perhaps matches TRBD1 (5 bases). The V end was cut by 5 bases, the J end by 2 bases, with 7 bases between. This CDR3 is 13 amino acids long. Germline CDR1 PRHDT, CDR2 FYEKMQ (reference sequence).